The clone carrying this T cell receptor (beta chain) came up many times. No antigen is known for it. This record comes from a study of response to subunit inactivated influenza vaccine. From the RT-PCR reads, TCRdb called clonotypes with MiXCR, one entry per CDR3 protein. The repertoire holds approximately 250,000 distinct CDR3 sequences, with 9.5% to 15% as singletons. Points from the study as a whole: Each seasonal influenza vaccination recruits few new T cells, the authors suggested.

The input for sequencing was non-naive T cells sorted from PBMCs, taken less than 15 days before vaccination. The clonotype originates from a middle-aged man who received an inactivated influenza vaccine.

CDR3 in DNA: TGCGCCAGCAGCCACGGACAGGGCTCAGATACGCAGTATTTT. Protein sequence: CASSHGQGSDTQYF. The chain links TRBV5-1 to TRBJ2-3, with TRBD1 matching 8 bases. CDR1 and CDR2 from the germline V gene are SGHRS and YFSETQ. CDR3 length: 14 amino acids. V gave up 4 bases and J gave up 4 bases; unmatched junction bases: 5. The variable domain in full, completed from reference TRBV5-1 and TRBJ2-3, reads KAGVTQTPRYLIKTRGQQVTLSCSPISGHRSVSWYQQTPGQGLQFLFEYFSETQRNKGNFPGRFSGRQFSNSRSEMNVSTLELGDSALYLCASSHGQGSDTQYFGPGTRLTVL.